This TCR beta chain was found in a study of long-term antiretroviral therapy in people with HIV. General study results and limits: Therapy changes, viral resistance and ART adherence were not documented in the available data. Post-ART, diversity grew, though it stayed under transplant donor control levels.

Germline V lookup: CDR1 MNHNS, CDR2 SASEGT. Trimming left V 1 base short and J 2 bases short, with 12 bases between. This CDR3 spans 16 amino acids. Version v3.0 of the immunoSEQ assay was performed at survey level. Assay used: immunoSEQ multiplex PCR; TCRdb lists only in-frame clones, some missing. The sample records 15,000 to 20,000 clones, approximately 93% being singletons. About this clone: The antigen is not known.

The sample was unsorted PBMCs, taken 0.6 years after starting antiretroviral therapy. The clonotype comes from a middle-aged woman with HIV. This chain connects TRBV6-1 to TRBJ1-3; possible D gene TRBD1, 6 bases. In DNA form, the CDR3 reads TGTGCCAGCAGTGAAGTGGGGGGGCTTACTGGAAACACCATATATTTT. It is translated as CASSEVGGLTGNTIYF.